This T cell receptor (beta chain) was recovered during a study of blood T cells in healthy people across ages. Study-wide findings and caveats: PBMCs left unsorted prevented a conclusive naive versus antigen-experienced comparison.

This clonotype was seen a handful of times. Antigen unknown. Sample-barcoded 5' priming and a J-beta primer mix drove a second PCR of about 6 to 11 cycles. TCRdb re-analysed the 5' RACE reads in MiXCR, keeping a single row per CDR3 protein. The table includes about 780,000 distinct CDR3 sequences, about 46% detected once. Germline CDR1 SNHLY, CDR2 FYNNEI. Trimming left V 3 bases short and J 2 bases short, with 7 bases between. The CDR3 consists of 13 residues. The chain couples TRBV2 to TRBJ2-5; D is uncertain. The material sequenced was blood. This clonotype was sampled from a man older than 75 in good health. In nucleotides, the CDR3 is TGTGCCAGCAGTGAGCCCTCGCAAGAGACCCAGTACTTC. It specifies CASSEPSQETQYF.